Reported below is one T cell receptor (beta chain). Its antigen is currently not known. The sample holds no much larger clone one base away, and base qualities are not on file. Inclusive of the bounding cysteine and phenylalanine, the CDR3 is 12 residues long. Only CDR3 DNA is held: 36 bases, read in frame from base 1. CDR1 and CDR2 (LGHDT, YNNKEL) derive from the germline V gene (reference sequence). The junction shows trimming of 5 bases on V and 7 bases on J, and the gene matches do not reach 5 bases of it. The sample is drawn from a study of blood T cell repertoires in COVID-19 (dated by TCRdb to about 2020). About the study as a whole: Collaborator samples came from the United States, Italy and Spain and covered acute and convalescent phases of COVID-19. The material from the prospective study consisted of cDNA or gDNA derived from T cells, B-cell-depleted T cells, or PBMCs. Deeply sampled blood TCRbeta repertoires from subjects exposed to, actively infected with, or recovered from COVID-19 were included in the dataset. The repertoires were made available in a free public database intended to serve as a resource for research on the immune response to SARS-CoV-2. The samples were drawn from the first 160 participants of the ongoing ImmuneRACE study and from 1,254 subjects provided by 6 global collaborators. The sample metadata nearly always contained a de-identified subject ID, COVID-19 status, age in years and sex. Where HLA class I and class II types were available, the types were taken from metadata supplied by the sample provider, not from assay-based typing. The study at large found these results: The quantity of clinical and demographic metadata differed by source and by participant and was supplied without curation.

Samples from volunteer blood donors who had recovered from COVID-19 were contributed by a second Seattle source. Whole blood was collected in K2EDTA tubes by collaborating institutions according to the institutions' own protocols. Collaborator samples were shipped for TCRbeta analysis as frozen whole blood, isolated PBMCs, or DNA extracted from either sample type. TCRbeta CDR3 regions were amplified from genomic DNA using the immunoSEQ Assay, a bias-controlled multiplex PCR. In the authors' own workflow: The number of nucleated cells in each sample was estimated by amplification of reference gene primers within the assay. To quantify the absolute abundance of each unique TCRbeta CDR3 rearrangement, sequence reads were collapsed and filtered. For each sample, productive Simpson clonality was calculated as the square root of Simpson's diversity index over productive rearrangements. Sourced from immuneACCESS, this table was stored by TCRdb with only in-frame sequences that have V and J called. A share of the clones is absent; for the studies checked, an unresolved V gene accounts for under half, and the remainder has no known explanation. The V and J calls and clone size are taken from that table; D and trimming were inferred from the DNA. Counted in this sample were roughly 150,000 clones; around 80% of them appeared once. Around 20% of the sample belongs to the ten largest clones.

The sequencing sample was made of peripheral blood. The chain was built from TRBV3-1 (or the pseudogene TRBV3-2) and TRBJ2-7; TRBD2 aligns with 7 central bases. This clonotype was sampled from a woman in her 70s who had recovered from COVID-19. The DNA sequence follows: TGTGCCAGCAGCACTTCGGGGGGAGAGCAGTACTTC. Its protein product is CASSTSGGEQYF.